This TCR beta chain was identified in a study of blood T cell repertoires in COVID-19. The method was immunoSEQ multiplex PCR; TCRdb's version includes in-frame clones alone and lacks a portion of them. The sample carries under 250,000 clones, under 90% recorded once. The CDR3 spans 21 residues. The V end lost 0 bases, the J end lost 3 bases, and 27 bases lay between the germline ends. The V gene's germline CDR1 is SGDLS and CDR2 YYNGEE. The source material was PBMCs or T cells enriched from blood (not recorded which). The rearrangement joins TRBV9 to TRBJ2-2; tentatively, D is TRBD2 (7 bases). The source is a woman between 55 and 75 years old who had recovered from COVID-19. In DNA, the CDR3 is TGTGCCAGCAGCGTAGGGAGACCCTTTGGGGGGGGCAGGATGGACACCGGGGAGCTGTTTTTT. It encodes CASSVGRPFGGGRMDTGELFF.